The 4 T cell receptor beta chains presented below share a single source sample, sequenced in a study of blood T cell repertoires in COVID-19. The assay was immunoSEQ multiplex PCR, and TCRdb's table has in-frame clones only and misses some. This sample has about 330,000 clones, with roughly 90% found just once. Sequenced input: PBMCs or T cells enriched from blood (not recorded which). The receptors shown here come from a woman aged 25 to 39 who had recovered from COVID-19.

The chain recombines TRBV28 with TRBJ1-2; maybe TRBD1 (6 bases). CDR1 is MDHEN and CDR2 is SYDVKM in the germline V gene. CDR3 length: 13 amino acids. Between the trimmed V and J ends, which lost 10 bases and 4 bases, there was a span of 16 bases. The CDR3 here is CATLGGPPYGYTF. For the CDR3, the DNA is TGTGCCACCTTAGGGGGTCCCCCCTATGGCTACACCTTC.

The CDR3 loop is CASSLGQSQGQPQHF. DNA for the CDR3: TGCGCCAGCAGCTTAGGACAGTCCCAAGGCCAGCCCCAGCATTTT. This chain connects TRBV5-1 to TRBJ1-5; D is perhaps TRBD1 (6 bases). Germline loops: CDR1 SGHRS, CDR2 YFSETQ. Trimming stripped 2 bases from V and 7 bases from J, with 16 bases between. This CDR3 has 15 amino acids. The full variable domain, completed using reference TRBV5-1 and TRBJ1-5, is KAGVTQTPRYLIKTRGQQVTLSCSPISGHRSVSWYQQTPGQGLQFLFEYFSETQRNKGNFPGRFSGRQFSNSRSEMNVSTLELGDSALYLCASSLGQSQGQPQHFGDGTRLSIL.

The genes are TRBV2 and TRBJ2-5; TRBD1 matches 8 bases. With 3 bases clipped from V and 5 bases from J, the junction kept 2 bases outside the gene matches. CDR1 and CDR2 (germline): SNHLY, FYNNEI. The CDR3 sequence is 13 residues long. For the CDR3, the DNA is TGTGCCAGCAGTGAGGACAGGGTGGAGACCCAGTACTTC. It translates to CASSEDRVETQYF.

V and J are TRBV28 and TRBJ2-7; no firm D call. The CDR3 covers 12 residues. The germline CDR1 and CDR2 sequences are MDHEN and SYDVKM. The germline V and J ends were trimmed by 2 bases and 6 bases, with 8 bases remaining between them. The CDR3 spells CASSLQVSEQYF. DNA of the CDR3: TGTGCCAGCAGTTTACAGGTCTCCGAGCAGTACTTC.